Listed below are T cell receptor beta chains from one sample, sequenced in a study of cytomegalovirus exposure and HLA in healthy donors. Sequencing used immunoSEQ multiplex PCR; TCRdb keeps in-frame clones, though not all of them. The sample shows fewer than 250,000 clones, 60% to 80% of them seen only once. The material sequenced was PBMCs. Receptors were obtained from a male donor in good health and CMV-seronegative. Both conserved end residues are part of each CDR3. Each record gives: D gene, V gene, clone size, CDR3 length, J gene, CDR3 protein, CDR3 DNA. A D gene is named only where the DNA matches it firmly. Only some rows state a clone size, as once, few, many or a class for expanded clones.

D: TRBD1
V: TRBV11-3
size: -
length: 13
J: TRBJ2-2
CDR3: CASRRTGAGELFF
DNA: TGTGCCAGCAGGAGGACAGGGGCCGGGGAGCTGTTTTTT

D: -
V: TRBV29-1
size: -
length: 12
J: TRBJ1-2
CDR3: CSVRLATYGYTF
DNA: TGCAGCGTCCGCCTCGCTACCTATGGCTACACCTTC

D: -
V: TRBV2
size: -
length: 12
J: TRBJ2-7
CDR3: CASTGDFYEQYF
DNA: TGTGCCAGCACAGGGGATTTCTACGAGCAGTACTTC

D: -
V: TRBV5-1
size: -
length: 17
J: TRBJ2-5
CDR3: CASSLGRRDTHQETQYF
DNA: TGCGCCAGCAGCTTGGGGCGCCGGGACACCCACCAAGAGACCCAGTACTTC

D: -
V: TRBV7-3
size: -
length: 15
J: TRBJ1-5
CDR3: CASSLLSGAGQPQHF
DNA: TGTGCCAGCAGCTTATTATCTGGGGCCGGTCAGCCCCAGCATTTT

D: -
V: TRBV6-4
size: -
length: 13
J: TRBJ2-7
CDR3: CASSDSGSGRQYF
DNA: TGTGCCAGCAGTGACTCGGGCAGCGGCCGGCAGTACTTC

D: TRBD1
V: TRBV4-1
size: -
length: 14
J: TRBJ1-3
CDR3: CASSQAGGADTIYF
DNA: TGCGCCAGCAGCCAAGCAGGGGGCGCGGACACCATATATTTT

D: TRBD1
V: TRBV30
size: -
length: 12
J: TRBJ1-2
CDR3: CAWSGTGYGYTF
DNA: TGTGCCTGGAGCGGGACAGGCTATGGCTACACCTTC

D: TRBD2
V: TRBV9
size: -
length: 17
J: TRBJ2-1
CDR3: CASSPEGGLAVGNEQFF
DNA: TGTGCCAGCAGCCCGGAAGGGGGACTAGCGGTGGGAAATGAGCAGTTCTTC

D: -
V: TRBV7-9
size: once
length: 12
J: TRBJ2-7
CDR3: CASTGSGYEQYF
DNA: TGTGCCAGCACCGGATCGGGGTACGAGCAGTACTTC

D: TRBD1
V: TRBV7-2
size: -
length: 13
J: TRBJ1-2
CDR3: CASSYGTDYGYTF
DNA: TGTGCCAGCAGCTATGGGACAGACTATGGCTACACCTTC

D: TRBD1
V: TRBV5-1
size: -
length: 14
J: TRBJ2-5
CDR3: CASSAGDREETQYF
DNA: TGCGCCAGCAGCGCCGGGGACAGGGAGGAGACCCAGTACTTC

D: TRBD2
V: TRBV5-4
size: -
length: 14
J: TRBJ2-3
CDR3: CASRASGGSDTQYF
DNA: TGTGCCAGCAGAGCTAGCGGGGGTTCAGATACGCAGTATTTT

D: -
V: TRBV7-2
size: -
length: 15
J: TRBJ2-3
CDR3: CASSLFRTATDTQYF
DNA: TGTGCCAGCAGCCTGTTTCGGACAGCCACAGATACGCAGTATTTT

D: -
V: TRBV18
size: -
length: 15
J: TRBJ1-1
CDR3: CASSPRRGLGTEAFF
DNA: TGTGCCAGCTCACCAAGGAGGGGCTTAGGCACTGAAGCTTTCTTT

D: TRBD1
V: TRBV18
size: -
length: 17
J: TRBJ1-3
CDR3: CASSLLPDRGVGNTIYF
DNA: TGTGCCAGCTCACTTCTTCCGGACAGGGGGGTTGGAAACACCATATATTTT

D: -
V: TRBV27
size: -
length: 17
J: TRBJ2-3
CDR3: CASRFSLRDSLTDTQYF
DNA: TGTGCCAGCAGGTTTTCCCTTCGGGACTCGCTCACAGATACGCAGTATTTT

D: TRBD1
V: TRBV5-1
size: -
length: 17
J: TRBJ2-7
CDR3: CASSSGTARPGGYEQYF
DNA: TGCGCCAGCAGCTCCGGGACAGCAAGGCCAGGCGGGTACGAGCAGTACTTC

D: TRBD1
V: TRBV5-5
size: few
length: 14
J: TRBJ1-4
CDR3: CASSLRQGIEKLFF
DNA: TGTGCCAGCAGCTTACGACAGGGGATTGAAAAACTGTTTTTT

D: -
V: TRBV2
size: -
length: 15
J: TRBJ2-7
CDR3: CASSLRDTPYYEQYF
DNA: TGTGCCAGCAGCCTGCGGGATACCCCATACTACGAGCAGTACTTC

D: TRBD2
V: TRBV15
size: -
length: 19
J: TRBJ2-4
CDR3: CATSSSGGRFGLAKNIQYF
DNA: TGTGCCACCAGCAGCTCGGGAGGGCGGTTCGGGTTGGCCAAAAACATTCAGTACTTC

D: -
V: TRBV29-1
size: -
length: 11
J: TRBJ2-7
CDR3: CSVENGYEQYF
DNA: TGCAGCGTTGAGAACGGCTACGAGCAGTACTTC

D: -
V: TRBV5-1
size: few
length: 15
J: TRBJ1-1
CDR3: CASSSTRTDEEEAFF
DNA: TGCGCCAGCAGCTCCACCAGGACAGACGAAGAAGAAGCTTTCTTT

D: TRBD1
V: TRBV4-2
size: -
length: 17
J: TRBJ1-1
CDR3: CASSQQEGAVLNTEAFF
DNA: TGTGCCAGCAGCCAACAAGAGGGGGCCGTACTGAACACTGAAGCTTTCTTT

D: TRBD2
V: TRBV2
size: -
length: 15
J: TRBJ2-2
CDR3: CASSEHPSGNGELFF
DNA: TGTGCCAGCAGTGAACATCCTAGCGGGAACGGGGAGCTGTTTTTT

D: TRBD2
V: TRBV30
size: -
length: 17
J: TRBJ2-1
CDR3: CAWSSLSSGKKYNEQFF
DNA: TGTGCCTGGAGTTCCCTTTCTAGCGGGAAAAAGTACAATGAGCAGTTCTTC

D: TRBD1
V: TRBV7-9
size: -
length: 13
J: TRBJ1-2
CDR3: CASSTRDRGGYTF
DNA: TGTGCCAGCAGCACACGGGACAGGGGCGGCTACACCTTC

D: TRBD2
V: TRBV28
size: -
length: 11
J: TRBJ2-1
CDR3: CASSFGRVQFF
DNA: TGTGCCAGCAGTTTCGGGAGGGTGCAGTTCTTC

D: TRBD2
V: TRBV7-3
size: -
length: 14
J: TRBJ2-7
CDR3: CASSQTSGTYEQYF
DNA: TGTGCCAGCAGCCAGACTAGCGGGACCTACGAGCAGTACTTC

D: TRBD2
V: TRBV11-3
size: -
length: 17
J: TRBJ2-1
CDR3: CASSLESGLAGRNEQFF
DNA: TGTGCCAGCAGCTTAGAGTCAGGGCTAGCGGGGAGAAATGAGCAGTTCTTC

D: -
V: TRBV5-1
size: -
length: 16
J: TRBJ2-6
CDR3: CASSFVGASGANVLTF
DNA: TGCGCCAGCAGCTTCGTGGGGGCCTCTGGGGCCAACGTCCTGACTTTC

D: -
V: TRBV6-5
size: -
length: 14
J: TRBJ1-2
CDR3: CASSYSGTIYGYTF
DNA: TGTGCCAGCAGTTACTCCGGGACAATTTATGGCTACACCTTC

D: -
V: TRBV29-1
size: few
length: 12
J: TRBJ1-1
CDR3: CSVVWSGTEAFF
DNA: TGCAGCGTTGTATGGTCAGGGACTGAAGCTTTCTTT

D: TRBD1
V: TRBV28
size: -
length: 14
J: TRBJ1-2
CDR3: CAGREQGNAYGYTF
DNA: TGTGCCGGCAGGGAACAGGGGAATGCCTATGGCTACACCTTC

D: -
V: TRBV9
size: -
length: 14
J: TRBJ2-1
CDR3: CASSGSGAYNEQFF
DNA: TGTGCCAGCAGCGGGTCCGGGGCCTACAATGAGCAGTTCTTC

D: -
V: TRBV14
size: -
length: 13
J: TRBJ2-7
CDR3: CASSRDLFYEQYF
DNA: TGTGCCAGCAGCCGAGACCTTTTCTACGAGCAGTACTTC

D: -
V: TRBV11-1
size: -
length: 15
J: TRBJ2-6
CDR3: CASSPTGSGANVLTF
DNA: TGTGCCAGCAGCCCCACAGGGTCAGGGGCCAACGTCCTGACTTTC

D: TRBD1
V: TRBV5-6
size: few
length: 14
J: TRBJ1-5
CDR3: CASSYGQDWTPQHF
DNA: TGTGCCAGCAGTTATGGACAGGACTGGACGCCCCAGCATTTT

D: -
V: TRBV28
size: -
length: 14
J: TRBJ1-2
CDR3: CASTPQDSNYGYTF
DNA: TGTGCCAGCACCCCACAGGACAGTAACTATGGCTACACCTTC

D: TRBD2
V: TRBV5-1
size: few
length: 16
J: TRBJ2-1
CDR3: CASSSGTSGTYNEQFF
DNA: TGCGCCAGCAGCAGTGGGACTAGCGGGACTTACAATGAGCAGTTCTTC

D: TRBD1
V: TRBV5-6
size: -
length: 12
J: TRBJ2-7
CDR3: CASSRDRQEQYF
DNA: TGTGCCAGCAGCCGGGACAGACAGGAGCAGTACTTC

D: TRBD1
V: TRBV27
size: -
length: 16
J: TRBJ2-7
CDR3: CASKTKPDRGPYEQYF
DNA: TGTGCCAGCAAAACGAAGCCGGACAGGGGTCCCTACGAGCAGTACTTC

D: TRBD1
V: TRBV28
size: -
length: 15
J: TRBJ1-2
CDR3: CASSLLVDRGQGYTF
DNA: TGTGCCAGCAGTTTATTAGTTGACAGGGGGCAGGGCTACACCTTC

D: -
V: TRBV6-5
size: -
length: 13
J: TRBJ2-7
CDR3: CASRKLNSYEQYF
DNA: TGTGCCAGCAGAAAACTGAACTCCTACGAGCAGTACTTC

D: -
V: TRBV5-5
size: -
length: 14
J: TRBJ2-3
CDR3: CASSWQISTDTQYF
DNA: TGTGCCAGCAGCTGGCAGATCAGCACAGATACGCAGTATTTT

D: -
V: TRBV15
size: -
length: 14
J: TRBJ1-2
CDR3: CATSRVLVGDGYTF
DNA: TGTGCCACCAGCAGGGTCCTAGTAGGGGATGGCTACACCTTC